This paragraph covers one TCR beta chain sequence. This sample was taken from a study of cytomegalovirus exposure and HLA in healthy donors. In the PCR, 60 Vbeta and 13 Jbeta primers were used. Profiling relied on immunoSEQ multiplex PCR, and the TCRdb table lists in-frame clones only, not all of them. The sample includes some 100,000 clones, about 79% of them seen just once. Per the germline V gene, CDR1 is WSHSY and CDR2 is SAAADI. Trimming at V came to 7 bases and at J to 5 bases, leaving 8 bases not matched to a gene. This CDR3 has 15 amino acids. This clonotype was obtained from a female donor in good health and CMV-seropositive. Sequenced material: PBMCs. V is TRBV10-2 and J is TRBJ2-5, with TRBD2 matching 12 bases. CDR3 amino acids: CASTPSGRAGETQYF. The CDR3, as DNA: TGCGCCAGCACGCCTAGCGGGAGGGCCGGCGAGACCCAGTACTTC.